The 29 T cell receptor beta chains listed next were all sequenced from one sample in a study of human T cells and chemical hapten exposure. MiXCR, applied by TCRdb to the RACE reads, yields one record per CDR3 protein. The sample carries about 82,000 distinct CDR3 sequences, more than 6.5% recorded once. The sample's time point: patch test 2, 6 weeks after DPC sensitization. Regarding treatment: therapeutic diphenylcyclopropenone sensitization with weekly scalp DPC. This sample comprised whole blood, obtained in connection with sensitization to the hapten diphenylcyclopropenone (DPC). The receptors derive from a woman aged 25 to 45 with alopecia areata. Some clones in this sample may be carry-over from other donors' samples.

In its sample, this clonotype was seen many times. J is TRBJ2-7 and V is TRBV4-1; no clear D. The V end was cut by 1 base, the J end by 2 bases, with 9 bases between. CDR3 size: 14 residues. Per the germline V gene, CDR1 is MGHRA and CDR2 is YSYEKL. The CDR3 here is CASSQGRPPYEQYF. The CDR3 nucleotides read TGCGCCAGCAGCCAAGGTCGCCCTCCCTACGAGCAGTACTTC.

The chain is built from TRBV13 and TRBJ2-3, with D possibly matching TRBD2 (6 bases). CDR1 and CDR2 (germline): PRHDT, FYEKMQ (reference sequence). With 3 bases removed from V and 1 base from J, the gap between germline ends came to 8 bases. The CDR3 spans 14 residues. The CDR3 here is CASSLERGTDTQYF. CDR3 nucleotide sequence: TGTGCCAGCAGCTTGGAGCGGGGCACAGATACGCAGTATTTT.

The table lists this clonotype with a few counts. This CDR3 is CASSPDSVNQPQHF. As DNA, the CDR3 is TGTGCCAGCAGCCCCGACAGTGTCAATCAGCCCCAGCATTTT. V and J are TRBV7-2 and TRBJ1-5, with TRBD1 as a possible D gene (5 bases). V dropped 5 bases and J dropped 3 bases, with 11 bases sitting between them. Per the germline V gene, CDR1 is SGHTA and CDR2 is FQGNSA. This CDR3 spans 14 amino acids. The full variable domain, with the rest looked up from reference TRBV7-2 and TRBJ1-5, is GAGVSQSPSNKVTEKGKDVELRCDPISGHTALYWYRQSLGQGLEFLIYFQGNSAPDKSGLPSDRFSAERTGGSVSTLTIQRTQQEDSAVYLCASSPDSVNQPQHFGDGTRLSIL.

This clonotype occurred many times. The rearrangement links TRBV7-9 to TRBJ1-6; D is undetermined. The CDR3 runs 13 residues. V was shortened by 6 bases and J by 2 bases, with 5 bases between the two germline ends. CDR1 is SEHNR, CDR2 FQNEAQ, per germline (reference sequence). The CDR3 nucleotides are TGTGCCAGCAGGGAGACCTATAATTCACCCCTCCACTTT. It translates to CASRETYNSPLHF.

In this sample, this clonotype turned up many times. The chain has TRBV9 and TRBJ2-1; no firm D call. Germline V gives CDR1 SGDLS, CDR2 YYNGEE. V was shortened by 0 bases and J by 7 bases, with 11 bases between the two germline ends. The CDR3 sequence is 14 residues long. CDR3: CASSVDIFGNEQFF. CDR3 coding DNA: TGTGCCAGCAGCGTAGACATTTTTGGGAATGAGCAGTTCTTC.

This sequence joins TRBV10-3 and TRBJ2-7, with 8 bases matching TRBD1. From germline, CDR1 is ENHRY and CDR2 SYGVKD. The V segment lost 3 bases and the J segment 2 bases; nucleotides outside the gene matches: 9. The CDR3 spans 16 residues. CDR3 sequence: CAISDNSETGAYEQYF. CDR3 nucleotide sequence: TGTGCCATCAGTGATAATTCCGAGACAGGGGCCTACGAGCAGTACTTC.

Ten or more counts support this clonotype. The chain carries TRBV6-5 and TRBJ2-1, with D uncertain. V was trimmed by 0 bases and J by 5 bases, leaving 8 bases between them. The CDR3 is made up of 14 amino acids. The germline V gene encodes CDR1 MNHEY and CDR2 SVGAGI. The CDR3 is CASSYSGPHNEQFF. The CDR3 DNA reads as TGTGCCAGCAGTTACTCAGGGCCCCACAATGAGCAGTTCTTC.

The chain combines TRBV27 with TRBJ2-1; perhaps TRBD1 as D (5 bases). The CDR3 is 14 residues long. Germline CDR1 is MNHEY and CDR2 is SMNVEV (reference sequence). The V end was cut by 2 bases, the J end by 14 bases, with 19 bases between. CDR3 loop: CASSLNNPTGLKFF. In nucleotides, the CDR3 is TGTGCCAGCAGTTTAAACAACCCCACAGGCCTCAAGTTCTTC.

This clonotype appeared a few times. This chain links TRBV4-2 with TRBJ1-3, with D perhaps TRBD1 (5 bases). In germline, CDR1 is LGHNA, CDR2 YNFKEQ. The CDR3 is made up of 16 amino acids. Trimming took off 3 bases at V and 8 bases at J, with 20 bases between the two ends. CDR3 protein: CASSQTPGTLVDTIYF. In DNA, the CDR3 is TGTGCCAGCAGCCAGACACCGGGGACCCTTGTAGACACCATATATTTT.

This clonotype appeared many times. V gene TRBV12-3 or TRBV12-4 combines with J gene TRBJ1-5, with no clear D. The V gene lost 3 bases and the J gene lost 3 bases, with 12 bases spanning the gap. The CDR3 contains 15 residues. CDR3: CASSLSPGYNQPQHF. CDR3 sequence (DNA): TGTGCCAGCAGTTTGAGTCCAGGTTACAATCAGCCCCAGCATTTT.

V and J are TRBV3-1 and TRBJ1-3; D may be TRBD1 (6 bases). V lost 5 bases and J 0 bases, leaving 17 bases between the germline ends. The germline V gene encodes CDR1 LGHDT and CDR2 YNNKEL (reference sequence). The CDR3 has 17 amino acids. The DNA for the CDR3 is TGTGCCAGCAGCGTCTTGGTCGGGGGCATCTCTGGAAACACCATATATTTT. As protein: CASSVLVGGISGNTIYF.

There are many counts of this clonotype. The chain recombines TRBV20-1 with TRBJ1-1, with D possibly being TRBD1 (6 bases). Trimming removed 6 bases at V and 1 base at J, with 12 bases between. Germline lookup yields CDR1 DFQATT and CDR2 SNEGSKA (reference sequence). This CDR3 region has 13 residues. The CDR3 spells CSAPNRENTEAFF. The CDR3 DNA follows: TGCAGTGCGCCAAACAGGGAGAACACTGAAGCTTTCTTT.

This clonotype was seen repeatedly, ten times or more. CDR3 residues: CASSEVSGTASTDTQYF. The DNA for the CDR3 is TGTGCCAGCAGTGAAGTTTCGGGGACGGCTAGCACAGATACGCAGTATTTT. The chain joins TRBV2 to TRBJ2-3; possibly TRBD1 or TRBD2 for D (5 bases each). V was trimmed by 1 base and J by 0 bases, leaving 14 bases between them. The germline CDR1 and CDR2 sequences are SNHLY and FYNNEI. This CDR3 has 17 residues.

This clonotype was counted at least ten times. Mismatch with germline at one junction end may stem from a read error. The chain carries TRBV3-1 and TRBJ1-6; tentative D call: TRBD1 (5 bases). The CDR3 consists of 14 residues. The V gene's germline CDR1 is LGHDT and CDR2 YNNKEL (reference sequence). CDR3 in DNA: TGTGCCAGCAGCCTCCCGAACAGGAATTCGCCCCTCCACTTT. Translated, it gives CASSLPNRNSPLHF.

This clonotype was recorded many times. The rearrangement joins TRBV7-6 to TRBJ2-3; 8 nucleotides agree with TRBD1. Trimming cost V 5 bases and J 0 bases; bases outside gene matches: 13. CDR1 is SGHVS, CDR2 FNYEAQ, per germline. The CDR3 has 18 residues. The CDR3 here is CASSLRAGRTGSTDTQYF. CDR3 DNA sequence: TGTGCCAGCAGCCTCCGGGCTGGCCGGACAGGGAGCACAGATACGCAGTATTTT.

This clonotype has more than one count but fewer than ten. The chain carries TRBV18 and TRBJ2-3; 7 nucleotides align to TRBD1. Trimming took 5 bases from V and 6 from J; bases not matched to a gene: 20. The germline gives CDR1 KGHSH, CDR2 LQKENI. The CDR3 spans 18 residues. In DNA form, the CDR3 reads TGTGCCAGCTCATCCCCTCCCCGGGACAGCCCCTTACGGGATACGCAGTATTTT. Its protein is CASSSPPRDSPLRDTQYF.

This clonotype has only a few counts. This chain uses TRBV20-1 with TRBJ1-1, with no clear D. V lost 5 bases, J lost 2 bases, and 18 bases lay in between. Germline V gives CDR1 DFQATT, CDR2 SNEGSKA (reference sequence). The CDR3 loop spans 15 amino acids. The DNA of the CDR3 is TGCAGTGCTCATGGATCGTTTCGGGTTAACACTGAAGCTTTCTTT. Amino acids: CSAHGSFRVNTEAFF.

This clonotype was recorded at least ten times. The rearrangement joins TRBV19 to TRBJ1-5; D is uncertain. V was cut by 5 bases and J by 2 bases, with 13 bases left in between. This CDR3 has 15 residues. The germline V gene encodes CDR1 LNHDA and CDR2 SQIVND (reference sequence). The CDR3 DNA reads TGTGCCAGTAGTGGCGACGGGCAAGGCAATCAGCCCCAGCATTTT. Its translation: CASSGDGQGNQPQHF.

In this sample, this clonotype turned up many times. The chain combines TRBV18 with TRBJ2-7; D remains ambiguous. V was trimmed by 6 bases and J by 7 bases, leaving 16 bases between them. Germline V gene sequence: CDR1 KGHSH, CDR2 LQKENI. The CDR3 loop spans 13 amino acids. In DNA, the CDR3 is TGTGCCAGCTCGCTCTCGACGGGCTGGGAGCAGTACTTC. It codes for CASSLSTGWEQYF.

This clonotype was counted a few times. This rearrangement joins TRBV12-3 or TRBV12-4 to TRBJ2-1; 8 nucleotides match TRBD2. Losses at the gene ends were 0 bases for V and 10 bases for J; bases not matched to a gene: 5. This CDR3 has 14 amino acids. The CDR3 bases are TGTGCCAGCAGTTTAGCTCCGGGGGGGACCGAGCAGTTCTTC. This codes for CASSLAPGGTEQFF.

The V call is TRBV27, the J call TRBJ1-6; D gene unclear. The CDR3 is 16 amino acids. The germline V and J ends were trimmed by 5 bases and 4 bases, with 15 bases remaining between them. Germline lookup yields CDR1 MNHEY and CDR2 SMNVEV (reference sequence). CDR3 in amino acids: CASSPLEYAYNSPLHF. CDR3 nucleotides: TGTGCCAGCAGTCCGCTGGAGTATGCTTATAATTCACCCCTCCACTTT.

This clonotype was seen ten or more times. In DNA form, the CDR3 reads TGTGCCAGCCGGACAGGCGAGAACACTGAAGCTTTCTTT. Residues: CASRTGENTEAFF. This chain links TRBV3-1 with TRBJ1-1; the match to TRBD1 covers 7 bases. The J segment lost 1 base and the V segment lost 8 bases, leaving 4 bases of the junction unmatched. The CDR3 has 13 amino acids. Germline V CDR1 and CDR2: LGHDT, YNNKEL (reference sequence).

The rearrangement uses TRBV29-1 and TRBJ2-7; 10 bases map to TRBD2. The junction had 3 bases not matched to a gene; V was cut back by 4 bases and J by 3 bases. CDR3 length: 13 amino acids. Germline CDR1 and CDR2: SQVTM and ANQGSEA. The CDR3 loop is CSVASGGYYEQYF. The CDR3 coding sequence is TGCAGCGTTGCTAGCGGGGGCTACTACGAGCAGTACTTC.

V gene TRBV20-1 combines with J gene TRBJ1-4, with unresolved D. V dropped 3 bases and J dropped 3 bases, with 8 bases sitting between them. CDR3 length: 13 amino acids. CDR1 is DFQATT and CDR2 is SNEGSKA in the germline V gene (reference sequence). CDR3 sequence reads: CSASFVANEKLFF. The CDR3 coding sequence is TGCAGTGCTAGTTTCGTGGCTAATGAAAAACTGTTTTTT.

Many counts were recorded for this clonotype. The chain has TRBV5-4 and TRBJ2-1; the match to TRBD2 covers 7 bases. Germline-derived CDR1 and CDR2 are SGHNT and YYREEE (reference sequence). The trim removed 1 base at V and 4 bases at J, leaving 5 bases unmatched. This CDR3 is 15 amino acids long. DNA for the CDR3: TGTGCCAGCAGCTTGCGGGACTATACTTACAATGAGCAGTTCTTC. Its protein is CASSLRDYTYNEQFF.

This clonotype was found many times. The genes are TRBV5-1 and TRBJ1-1; perhaps TRBD1 as D (5 bases). Trimming took off 3 bases at V and 1 base at J, with 7 bases between the two ends. From germline, CDR1 is SGHRS and CDR2 YFSETQ. The CDR3 consists of 13 residues. CDR3 protein: CASSWTPNTEAFF. The DNA of the CDR3 is TGCGCCAGCAGCTGGACACCGAACACTGAAGCTTTCTTT.

The CDR3 sequence is CASSQDTPREANYGYTF. CDR3 nucleotide sequence: TGTGCCAGCAGCCAAGATACTCCAAGGGAAGCTAACTATGGCTACACCTTC. The J gene is TRBJ1-2, the V gene TRBV3-1, with unresolved D. Trimming cost V 0 bases and J 0 bases, with 14 bases left between them. This CDR3 region has 17 residues. From germline, CDR1 is LGHDT and CDR2 YNNKEL (reference sequence). The variable domain in full, completed from reference TRBV3-1 and TRBJ1-2, reads DTAVSQTPKYLVTQMGNDKSIKCEQNLGHDTMYWYKQDSKKFLKIMFSYNNKELIINETVPNRFSPKSPDKAHLNLHINSLELGDSAVYFCASSQDTPREANYGYTFGSGTRLTVV.

The gene calls are TRBV3-1 and TRBJ1-4; 7 bases line up with TRBD1. J gave up 0 bases and V 4 bases, and 8 bases lay outside the gene matches. CDR1 is LGHDT, CDR2 YNNKEL, per germline (reference sequence). The CDR3 is 17 residues long. This CDR3 is CASSPYIRGSTNEKLFF. CDR3 nucleotides: TGTGCCAGCAGCCCCTACATCAGGGGGTCAACTAATGAAAAACTGTTTTTT. Combining the CDR3 with reference TRBV3-1 and TRBJ1-4 gives the whole variable domain DTAVSQTPKYLVTQMGNDKSIKCEQNLGHDTMYWYKQDSKKFLKIMFSYNNKELIINETVPNRFSPKSPDKAHLNLHINSLELGDSAVYFCASSPYIRGSTNEKLFFGSGTQLSVL.

CDR3 nucleotides: TGTGCCAGCTCACCACGGGACACCAATCAGCCCCAGCATTTT. This sequence encodes CASSPRDTNQPQHF. The chain is built from TRBV18 and TRBJ1-5; D is possibly TRBD1 (6 bases). Germline V lookup: CDR1 KGHSH, CDR2 LQKENI. The CDR3 length is 14 residues. V lost 1 base to trimming and J lost 3 bases, with 7 bases between them.